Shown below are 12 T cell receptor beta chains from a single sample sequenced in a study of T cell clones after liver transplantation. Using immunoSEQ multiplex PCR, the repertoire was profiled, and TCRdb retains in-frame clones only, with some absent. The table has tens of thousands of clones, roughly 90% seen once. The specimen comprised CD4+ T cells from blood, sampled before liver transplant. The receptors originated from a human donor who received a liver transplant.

CDR3 loop: CASSLGLAGGLYEQYF. The CDR3 region has the DNA TGTGCCAGCAGTTTGGGACTAGCGGGAGGGCTTTACGAGCAGTACTTC. The J gene is TRBJ2-7, the V gene TRBV28; 16 nucleotides align to TRBD2. With V trimmed by 3 bases and J by 4 bases, 3 bases remained unmatched. CDR3 length: 16 amino acids. Germline assignment: CDR1 MDHEN and CDR2 SYDVKM.

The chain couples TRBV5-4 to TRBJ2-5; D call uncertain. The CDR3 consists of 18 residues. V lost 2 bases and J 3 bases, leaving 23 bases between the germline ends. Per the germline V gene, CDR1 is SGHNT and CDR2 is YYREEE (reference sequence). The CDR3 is CASSLLEGLPAAKETQYF. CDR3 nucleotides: TGTGCCAGCAGCTTATTGGAAGGCCTACCAGCCGCGAAAGAGACCCAGTACTTC. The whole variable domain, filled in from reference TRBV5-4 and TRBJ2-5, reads ETGVTQSPTHLIKTRGQQVTLRCSSQSGHNTVSWYQQALGQGPQFIFQYYREEENGRGNFPPRFSGLQFPNYSSELNVNALELDDSALYLCASSLLEGLPAAKETQYFGPGTRLLVL.

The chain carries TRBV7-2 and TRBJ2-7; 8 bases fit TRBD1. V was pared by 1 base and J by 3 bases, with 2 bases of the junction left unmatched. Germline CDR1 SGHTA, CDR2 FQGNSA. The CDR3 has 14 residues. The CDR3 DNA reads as TGTGCCAGCAGCTTAGACACAGGGGGCTACGAGCAGTACTTC. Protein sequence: CASSLDTGGYEQYF.

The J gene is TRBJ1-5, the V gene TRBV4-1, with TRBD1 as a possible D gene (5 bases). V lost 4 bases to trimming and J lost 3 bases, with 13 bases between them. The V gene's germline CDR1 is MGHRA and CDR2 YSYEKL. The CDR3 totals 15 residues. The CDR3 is CASSLTGLSNQPQHF. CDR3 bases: TGCGCCAGCAGCCTAACAGGTTTATCCAATCAGCCCCAGCATTTT.

The CDR3 coding sequence is TGCGCCAGCAGCCAAGGTCCGGGTCAGGGAGACTCACCCCTCCACTTT. It translates to CASSQGPGQGDSPLHF. The V call is TRBV4-3, the J call TRBJ1-6; D possibly corresponds to TRBD1 (5 bases). V dropped 1 base and J dropped 10 bases, with 17 bases sitting between them. The CDR3 extends over 16 amino acids. Per the germline V gene, CDR1 is LGHNA and CDR2 is YSLEER.

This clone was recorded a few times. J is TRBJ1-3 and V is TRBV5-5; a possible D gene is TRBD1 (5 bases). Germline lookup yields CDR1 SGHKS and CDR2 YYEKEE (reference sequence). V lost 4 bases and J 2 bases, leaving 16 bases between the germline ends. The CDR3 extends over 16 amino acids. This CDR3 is CASSHGQQGPGNTIYF. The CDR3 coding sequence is TGTGCCAGCAGCCATGGCCAGCAGGGTCCTGGAAACACCATATATTTT.

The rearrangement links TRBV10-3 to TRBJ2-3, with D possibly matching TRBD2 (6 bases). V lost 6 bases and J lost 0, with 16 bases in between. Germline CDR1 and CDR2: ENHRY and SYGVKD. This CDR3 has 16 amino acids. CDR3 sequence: CAIRERAAGSTDTQYF. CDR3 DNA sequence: TGTGCCATCAGGGAGAGGGCAGCGGGTAGCACAGATACGCAGTATTTT.

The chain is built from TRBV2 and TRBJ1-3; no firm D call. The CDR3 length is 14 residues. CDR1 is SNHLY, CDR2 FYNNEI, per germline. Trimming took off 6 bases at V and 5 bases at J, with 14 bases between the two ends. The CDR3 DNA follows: TGTGCCAGCAGCGCTACCCTAGGGAGAAACACCATATATTTT. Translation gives CASSATLGRNTIYF.

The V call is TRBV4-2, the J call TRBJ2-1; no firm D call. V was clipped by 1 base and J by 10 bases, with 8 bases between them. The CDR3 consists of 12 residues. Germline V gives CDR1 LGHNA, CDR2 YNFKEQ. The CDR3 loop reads CASSQVVEEQFF. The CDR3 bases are TGTGCCAGCAGCCAAGTGGTGGAGGAGCAGTTCTTC.

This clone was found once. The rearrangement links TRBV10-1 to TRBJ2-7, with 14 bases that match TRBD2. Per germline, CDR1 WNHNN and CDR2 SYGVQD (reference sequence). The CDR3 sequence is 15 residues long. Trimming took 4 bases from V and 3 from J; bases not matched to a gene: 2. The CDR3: CASSAGLAGVYEQYF. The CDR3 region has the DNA TGCGCCAGCAGTGCGGGACTAGCGGGAGTCTACGAGCAGTACTTC.

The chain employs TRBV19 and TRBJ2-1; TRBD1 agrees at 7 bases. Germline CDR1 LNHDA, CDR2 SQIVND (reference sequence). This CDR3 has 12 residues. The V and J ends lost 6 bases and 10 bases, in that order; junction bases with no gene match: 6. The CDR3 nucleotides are TGTGCCAGTAGAGAGACAGGGAGCGAGCAGTTCTTC. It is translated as CASRETGSEQFF.

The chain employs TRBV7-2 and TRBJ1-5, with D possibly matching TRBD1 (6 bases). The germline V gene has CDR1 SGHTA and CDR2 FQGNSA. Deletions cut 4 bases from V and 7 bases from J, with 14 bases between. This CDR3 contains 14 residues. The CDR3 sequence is CASSSGQSWQPQHF. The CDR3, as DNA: TGTGCCAGCAGCTCCGGACAGTCGTGGCAGCCCCAGCATTTT.